The rows below give T cell receptor beta chains drawn from one sample of a study of blood T cell repertoires in COVID-19. Data came from immunoSEQ multiplex PCR; TCRdb stores just in-frame clones and leaves some out. The data hold about 74,000 clones, with roughly 90% observed a single time. Sequences were obtained from peripheral blood. These TCRs come from a man aged 50 to 59 with acute or convalescent COVID-19. Each CDR3 is given without its conserved first and last residue. The D gene is left open where the match is weak.

len: 14
d_gene: -
v_gene: TRBV4-2
j_gene: TRBJ1-5
CDR3aa: ASSQDIGGSNQPQH

len: 11
d_gene: -
v_gene: TRBV6-5
j_gene: TRBJ1-2
CDR3aa: ASRDDSAYGYT

len: 13
d_gene: -
v_gene: TRBV7-2
j_gene: TRBJ2-7
CDR3aa: ASSLVGGVPNEQY

len: 14
d_gene: TRBD1
v_gene: TRBV19
j_gene: TRBJ2-2
CDR3aa: ASTMDRGTLAGELF

len: 13
d_gene: -
v_gene: TRBV7-3
j_gene: TRBJ2-5
CDR3aa: ASSWGVGGSETQY

len: 12
d_gene: -
v_gene: TRBV5-1
j_gene: TRBJ1-1
CDR3aa: ASSLASTNTEAF

len: 12
d_gene: -
v_gene: TRBV3-1/TRBV3-2
j_gene: TRBJ1-6
CDR3aa: ASSQGPWGAPLH

len: 13
d_gene: -
v_gene: TRBV28
j_gene: TRBJ1-1
CDR3aa: ASSFGTRFNTEAF

len: 12
d_gene: -
v_gene: TRBV2
j_gene: TRBJ1-2
CDR3aa: ASSEALYAGGYT

len: 14
d_gene: -
v_gene: TRBV9
j_gene: TRBJ2-5
CDR3aa: ASSVRGDWSQETQY

len: 11
d_gene: -
v_gene: TRBV5-1
j_gene: TRBJ1-6
CDR3aa: ASSYTYNSPLH

len: 12
d_gene: TRBD1
v_gene: TRBV10-1
j_gene: TRBJ1-1
CDR3aa: ASSATTDREWAF

len: 12
d_gene: -
v_gene: TRBV28
j_gene: TRBJ2-2
CDR3aa: ASSPTGYPGELF

len: 11
d_gene: TRBD1
v_gene: TRBV3-1/TRBV3-2
j_gene: TRBJ1-2
CDR3aa: ASNNRGLNGYT

len: 13
d_gene: TRBD1
v_gene: TRBV27
j_gene: TRBJ2-7
CDR3aa: ASSLWNRGGGEQY

len: 11
d_gene: -
v_gene: TRBV27
j_gene: TRBJ2-1
CDR3aa: ASSLSPRTPQF

len: 13
d_gene: -
v_gene: TRBV7-2
j_gene: TRBJ1-2
CDR3aa: ASSPRVRGSYGYT

len: 12
d_gene: TRBD1
v_gene: TRBV30
j_gene: TRBJ1-1
CDR3aa: AWNSGQGYTEAF

len: 11
d_gene: TRBD1
v_gene: TRBV30
j_gene: TRBJ1-1
CDR3aa: AWRTQGDTEAF

len: 9
d_gene: TRBD1
v_gene: TRBV6-5
j_gene: TRBJ2-4
CDR3aa: ASREGQGKY

len: 11
d_gene: TRBD1
v_gene: TRBV27
j_gene: TRBJ1-6
CDR3aa: ASSSDRTQPLH

len: 14
d_gene: -
v_gene: TRBV6-2/TRBV6-3
j_gene: TRBJ2-7
CDR3aa: ASSLRVVVISYEQY

len: 13
d_gene: TRBD1
v_gene: TRBV2
j_gene: TRBJ1-5
CDR3aa: ASSRDRGLGQPQH

len: 13
d_gene: -
v_gene: TRBV5-1
j_gene: TRBJ1-6
CDR3aa: ASSLVADRNSPLH

len: 11
d_gene: TRBD1
v_gene: TRBV10-3
j_gene: TRBJ2-1
CDR3aa: AIRSDRGDEQF

len: 12
d_gene: TRBD1
v_gene: TRBV28
j_gene: TRBJ1-5
CDR3aa: ASSSGQGSQPQH

len: 11
d_gene: -
v_gene: TRBV10-2
j_gene: TRBJ1-1
CDR3aa: ASSEGLNTEAF

len: 10
d_gene: -
v_gene: TRBV19
j_gene: TRBJ1-1
CDR3aa: ASTQGNTEAF

len: 11
d_gene: -
v_gene: TRBV9
j_gene: TRBJ1-6
CDR3aa: ASSEQGWSPLH

len: 13
d_gene: -
v_gene: TRBV28
j_gene: TRBJ1-5
CDR3aa: ASSLPHRLNQPQH

len: 15
d_gene: -
v_gene: TRBV27
j_gene: TRBJ1-6
CDR3aa: ASSFRAWTDYNSPLH

len: 15
d_gene: TRBD2
v_gene: TRBV11-2
j_gene: TRBJ2-3
CDR3aa: ASSLDWTSDHTDTQY

len: 14
d_gene: TRBD1
v_gene: TRBV7-6
j_gene: TRBJ2-5
CDR3aa: ASSLVGLDRGETQY

len: 13
d_gene: -
v_gene: TRBV7-3
j_gene: TRBJ2-6
CDR3aa: ASSLGPMGANVLT

len: 14
d_gene: -
v_gene: TRBV10-3
j_gene: TRBJ1-2
CDR3aa: AISQTSGRGYYGYT

len: 12
d_gene: -
v_gene: TRBV18
j_gene: TRBJ1-5
CDR3aa: ASSRGTYNQPQH

len: 15
d_gene: -
v_gene: TRBV4-3
j_gene: TRBJ2-5
CDR3aa: ASSQDFQWFPKETQY

len: 10
d_gene: -
v_gene: TRBV7-9
j_gene: TRBJ2-3
CDR3aa: ASSFLSDTQY

len: 12
d_gene: TRBD2
v_gene: TRBV19
j_gene: TRBJ2-1
CDR3aa: ASSAWTRRNEQF